These 11 T cell receptor beta chains came from one sample sequenced in a study of CD8 T cells in ankylosing spondylitis. From the 5' RACE reads, TCRdb called clonotypes with MiXCR, one entry per CDR3 protein. This sample has hundreds of thousands of distinct CDR3 sequences; 7.5% to 9.5% occur once, and the top ten carry 4% to 5%. Sequencing was performed on blood, either unsorted or a sorted T cell fraction (not recorded which). The receptors were gathered from a female donor with ankylosing spondylitis or in good health (not recorded which).

The rearrangement links TRBV20-1 to TRBJ2-4; perhaps TRBD2 as D (7 bases). The CDR3 is made up of 18 amino acids. V lost 3 bases to trimming and J lost 1 base, with 22 bases between them. Germline values: CDR1 DFQATT, CDR2 SNEGSKA (reference sequence). CDR3 sequence (DNA): TGCAGTGCTAGGGGAGGGGATCGGGGGCTAGGGGCCAAAAACATTCAGTACTTC. This codes for CSARGGDRGLGAKNIQYF.

This clonotype was found many times. V and J are TRBV20-1 and TRBJ1-2; D not resolved. Trimming took off 6 bases at V and 7 bases at J, with 12 bases between the two ends. The CDR3 consists of 11 residues. Germline values: CDR1 DFQATT, CDR2 SNEGSKA (reference sequence). Here the CDR3 reads CSASRSGGYTF. As DNA, the CDR3 is TGCAGTGCCTCCCGGAGTGGTGGCTACACCTTC.

This clonotype was seen many times. The gene calls are TRBV20-1 and TRBJ1-4; D remains unclear. Trimming left V 6 bases short and J 8 bases short, with 19 bases between. There are 14 residues in the CDR3. CDR1 and CDR2 from the germline V gene are DFQATT and SNEGSKA (reference sequence). The CDR3 sequence: CSARLIGPLEKLFF. The CDR3 DNA reads as TGCAGTGCGAGGCTTATAGGCCCTTTAGAAAAACTGTTTTTT.

This clonotype has at least ten counts. The chain recombines TRBV29-1 with TRBJ1-1, with no clear D. The V end lost 4 bases, the J end lost 2 bases, and 8 bases lay between the germline ends. Germline-derived CDR1 and CDR2 are SQVTM and ANQGSEA. The length of the CDR3 is 12 residues. CDR3 nucleotide sequence: TGCAGCGTTGGTCGGGCAAACACTGAAGCTTTCTTT. Protein product: CSVGRANTEAFF.

This clonotype was detected many times. The rearrangement links TRBV4-3 to TRBJ2-2, with 11 bases identical to TRBD1. There are 16 residues in the CDR3. Germline CDR1 and CDR2: LGHNA and YSLEER. With V trimmed by 10 bases and J by 6 bases, 13 bases remained unmatched. The CDR3 sequence is CATSDWDRGFAGELFF. The CDR3 DNA sequence: TGCGCCACCTCGGATTGGGACAGGGGGTTCGCCGGGGAGCTGTTTTTT.

Ten or more counts support this clonotype. The V call is TRBV5-1, the J call TRBJ2-7; TRBD1 or TRBD2 may be the D gene (5 bases each). CDR1 is SGHRS and CDR2 is YFSETQ in the germline V gene. CDR3 length: 14 residues. V lost 5 bases to trimming and J lost 6 bases, with 18 bases between them. The DNA of the CDR3 is TGCGCCAGCAGGGTTGGGACCTCCGGGGCCGAGCAGTACTTC. Its translation is CASRVGTSGAEQYF.

This clonotype turned up a few times. V usage is TRBV7-9 and J usage is TRBJ1-4; the D is unclear. The CDR3 has 16 amino acids. The ends were cut back, 0 bases at V and 0 bases at J, with 8 bases in the middle. The germline V gene has CDR1 SEHNR and CDR2 FQNEAQ (reference sequence). CDR3 bases: TGTGCCAGCAGCTTAGCCCGCGGAACAACTAATGAAAAACTGTTTTTT. Its protein product is CASSLARGTTNEKLFF.

Many counts were recorded for this clonotype. The CDR3 loop reads CASSIAGGKSYEQYF. CDR3 nucleotide sequence: TGTGCCAGCAGTATAGCGGGAGGGAAATCCTACGAGCAGTACTTC. The V and J genes are TRBV28 and TRBJ2-7; 11 bases line up with TRBD2. CDR1 MDHEN and CDR2 SYDVKM come from the germline V gene. V shed 5 bases, J shed 1 base, and the junction held 4 bases outside the gene matches. The CDR3 contains 15 residues.

This clonotype was observed many times. The chain recombines TRBV28 with TRBJ2-5; the D call may be TRBD1 or TRBD2 (5 bases each). The germline gives CDR1 MDHEN, CDR2 SYDVKM. Trimming removed 5 bases at V and 4 bases at J, with 17 bases between. This CDR3 has 15 amino acids. CDR3 DNA: TGTGCCAGCAGTATTGGTGGGACCGCAGGAGAGACCCAGTACTTC. Translated, it gives CASSIGGTAGETQYF. Supplemented by reference TRBV28 and TRBJ2-5, the full variable domain reads DVKVTQSSRYLVKRTGEKVFLECVQDMDHENMFWYRQDPGLGLRLIYFSYDVKMKEKGDIPEGYSVSREKKERFSLILESASTNQTSMYLCASSIGGTAGETQYFGPGTRLLVL.

This clonotype was counted at least ten times. The chain couples TRBV20-1 to TRBJ2-7; 8 nucleotides agree with TRBD1. Germline trimming cut 0 bases from V and 9 bases from J; bases unmatched to any gene: 13. The CDR3 length is 15 residues. The germline V gene encodes CDR1 DFQATT and CDR2 SNEGSKA (reference sequence). The CDR3 reads CSARDKTRGPVGQYF. The CDR3 nucleotides read TGCAGTGCTAGAGATAAGACCAGGGGGCCGGTCGGGCAGTACTTC.

This chain uses TRBV10-3 with TRBJ2-3, with TRBD2 matching 9 bases. Germline lookup yields CDR1 ENHRY and CDR2 SYGVKD. The CDR3 runs to 13 residues. V shed 4 bases and J 4 bases; nucleotides not matched to a gene: 0. Written as DNA, the CDR3 is TGTGCCATCAGTGGCGGGAGGGCAGATACGCAGTATTTT. Translating it yields CAISGGRADTQYF.